Sequencing of this T cell receptor (beta chain) was carried out in a study of regulatory T cells in long-lasting Graves disease. The germline gives CDR1 SGHRS, CDR2 YFSETQ. The CDR3 is made up of 14 amino acids. Trimming pared 5 bases from V and 4 bases from J, leaving 14 bases between. Specified time point: newly diagnosed GD, antithyroid drugs for less than 3 months. Construction of the TCR library relied on RNA isolated from PBMCs. Libraries of TCR beta came from iRepertoire HTBI primers plus Arm-PCR of CDR3 regions. TCRdb used MiXCR to reprocess the multiplex PCR reads, holding one entry per CDR3 protein. In the table there are hundreds of thousands of distinct CDR3 sequences, about 15% of which are singletons. The data also belong to a second study, concerning T cells in Graves' hyperthyroidism and ophthalmopathy. This second study notes: Stable hyperthyroidism and ophthalmopathy were separated using 13 V-J signatures.

The specimen comprised peripheral blood mononuclear cells (PBMCs), sampled at new diagnosis, from a patient treated with antithyroid drugs. The chain recombines TRBV5-1 with TRBJ2-3; D perhaps matches TRBD1 (7 bases). The TCR was taken from a woman aged 40-49 years with Graves disease. The CDR3 reads CASRGQGGADTQYF. DNA for the CDR3: TGCGCCAGCAGAGGGCAGGGGGGCGCAGATACGCAGTATTTT.